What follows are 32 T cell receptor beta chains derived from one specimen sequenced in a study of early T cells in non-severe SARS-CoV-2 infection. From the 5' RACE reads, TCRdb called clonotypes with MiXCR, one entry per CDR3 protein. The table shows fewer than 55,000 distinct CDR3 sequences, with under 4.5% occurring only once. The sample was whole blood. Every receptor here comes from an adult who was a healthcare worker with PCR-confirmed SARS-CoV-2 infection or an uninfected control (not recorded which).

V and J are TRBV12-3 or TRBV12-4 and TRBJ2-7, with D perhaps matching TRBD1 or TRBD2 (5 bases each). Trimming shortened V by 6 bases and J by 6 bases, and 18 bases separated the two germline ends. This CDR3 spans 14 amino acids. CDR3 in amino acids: CASSTRGLMGEQYF. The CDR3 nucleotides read TGTGCCAGCAGCACACGGGGCCTGATGGGCGAGCAGTACTTC.

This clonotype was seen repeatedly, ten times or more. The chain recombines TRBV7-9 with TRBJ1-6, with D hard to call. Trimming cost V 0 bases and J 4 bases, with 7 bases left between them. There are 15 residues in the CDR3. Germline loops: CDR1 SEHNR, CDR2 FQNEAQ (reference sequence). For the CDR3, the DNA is TGTGCCAGCAGCTTAGCGGCCGGGTATAATTCACCCCTCCACTTT. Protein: CASSLAAGYNSPLHF.

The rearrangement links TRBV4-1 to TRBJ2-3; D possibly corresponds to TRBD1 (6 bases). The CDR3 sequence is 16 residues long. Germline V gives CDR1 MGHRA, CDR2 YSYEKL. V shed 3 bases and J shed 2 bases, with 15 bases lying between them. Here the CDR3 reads CASSQSTGSTTDTQYF. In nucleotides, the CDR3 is TGCGCCAGCAGCCAGTCGACAGGTAGCACCACAGATACGCAGTATTTT.

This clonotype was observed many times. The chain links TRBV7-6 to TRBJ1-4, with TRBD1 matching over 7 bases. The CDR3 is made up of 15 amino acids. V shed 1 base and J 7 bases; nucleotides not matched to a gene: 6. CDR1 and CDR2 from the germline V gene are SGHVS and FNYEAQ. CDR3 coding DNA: TGTGCCAGCAGCTTAGACTTAAACAGGGGTGAAAAACTGTTTTTT. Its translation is CASSLDLNRGEKLFF. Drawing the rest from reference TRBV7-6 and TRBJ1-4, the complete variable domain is GAGVSQSPRYKVTKRGQDVALRCDPISGHVSLYWYRQALGQGPEFLTYFNYEAQQDKSGLPNDRFSAERPEGSISTLTIQRTEQRDSAMYRCASSLDLNRGEKLFFGSGTQLSVL.

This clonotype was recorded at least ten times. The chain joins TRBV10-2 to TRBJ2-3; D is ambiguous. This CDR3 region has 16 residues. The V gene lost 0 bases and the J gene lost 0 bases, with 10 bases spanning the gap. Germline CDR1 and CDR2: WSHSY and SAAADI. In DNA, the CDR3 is TGCGCCAGCAGTGAGTCTCGGGTCAGTAGCACAGATACGCAGTATTTT. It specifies CASSESRVSSTDTQYF.

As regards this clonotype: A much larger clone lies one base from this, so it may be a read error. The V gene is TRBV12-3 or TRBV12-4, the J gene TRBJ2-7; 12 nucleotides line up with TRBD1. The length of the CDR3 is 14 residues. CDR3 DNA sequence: TGTGTCAGCTCCCGGGACAGGGGGCTGTACGAGCAGTACTTC. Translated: CVSSRDRGLYEQYF.

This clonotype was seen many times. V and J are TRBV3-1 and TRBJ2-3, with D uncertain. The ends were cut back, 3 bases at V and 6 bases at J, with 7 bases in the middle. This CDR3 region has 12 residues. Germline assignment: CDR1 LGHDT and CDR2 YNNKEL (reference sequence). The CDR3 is CASSQYGDTQYF. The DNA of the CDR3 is TGTGCCAGCAGCCAGTACGGGGATACGCAGTATTTT.

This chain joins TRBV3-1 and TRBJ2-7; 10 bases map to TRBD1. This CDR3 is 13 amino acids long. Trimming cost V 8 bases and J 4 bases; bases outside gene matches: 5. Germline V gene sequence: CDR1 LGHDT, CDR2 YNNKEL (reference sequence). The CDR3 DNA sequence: TGTGCCAGCTCCGGGACAGGGGCATACGAGCAGTACTTC. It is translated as CASSGTGAYEQYF.

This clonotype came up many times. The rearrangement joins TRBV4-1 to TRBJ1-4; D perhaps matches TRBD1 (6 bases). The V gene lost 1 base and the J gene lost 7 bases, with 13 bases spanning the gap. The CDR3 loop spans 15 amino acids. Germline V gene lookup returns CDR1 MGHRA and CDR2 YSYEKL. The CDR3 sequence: CASSQVQGIGEKLFF. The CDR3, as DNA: TGCGCCAGCAGCCAAGTTCAGGGGATAGGTGAAAAACTGTTTTTT.

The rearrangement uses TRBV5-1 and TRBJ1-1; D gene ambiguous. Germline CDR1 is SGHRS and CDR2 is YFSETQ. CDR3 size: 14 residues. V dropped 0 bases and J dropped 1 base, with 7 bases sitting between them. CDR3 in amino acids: CASSLGPGNTEAFF. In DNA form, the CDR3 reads TGCGCCAGCAGCTTGGGGCCAGGGAACACTGAAGCTTTCTTT.

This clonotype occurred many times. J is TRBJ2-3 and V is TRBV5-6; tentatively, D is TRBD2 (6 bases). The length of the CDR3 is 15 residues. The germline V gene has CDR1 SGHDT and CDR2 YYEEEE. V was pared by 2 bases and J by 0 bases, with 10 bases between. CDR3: CASSFYSGSTDTQYF. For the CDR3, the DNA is TGTGCCAGCAGCTTTTATAGCGGAAGCACAGATACGCAGTATTTT.

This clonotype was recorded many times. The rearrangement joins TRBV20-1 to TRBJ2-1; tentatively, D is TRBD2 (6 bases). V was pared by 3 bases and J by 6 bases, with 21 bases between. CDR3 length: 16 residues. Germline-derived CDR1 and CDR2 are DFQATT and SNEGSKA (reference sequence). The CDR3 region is CSARTRIVRDFNEQFF. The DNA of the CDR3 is TGCAGTGCTAGGACCAGAATAGTGAGGGACTTCAATGAGCAGTTCTTC.

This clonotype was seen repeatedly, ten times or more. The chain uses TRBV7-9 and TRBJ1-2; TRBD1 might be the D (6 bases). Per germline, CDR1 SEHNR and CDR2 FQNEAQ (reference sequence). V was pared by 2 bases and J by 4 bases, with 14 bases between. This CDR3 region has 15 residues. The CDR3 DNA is TGTGCCAGCAGCTTAAATTACGGACAGTCCTATGGCTACACCTTC. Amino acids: CASSLNYGQSYGYTF.

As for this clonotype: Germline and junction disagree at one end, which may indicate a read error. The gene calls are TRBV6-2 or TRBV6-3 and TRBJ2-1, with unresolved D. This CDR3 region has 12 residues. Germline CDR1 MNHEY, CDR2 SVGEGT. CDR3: CASSYPASEQIF. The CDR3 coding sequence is TGTGCCAGCAGTTACCCAGCCTCTGAGCAGATCTTC.

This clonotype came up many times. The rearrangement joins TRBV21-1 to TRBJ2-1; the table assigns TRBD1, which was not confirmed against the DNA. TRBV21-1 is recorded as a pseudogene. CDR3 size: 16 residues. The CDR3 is CASSKRTGGRGNEQFF. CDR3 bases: TGTGCCAGCAGCAAACGGACAGGGGGCAGAGGGAATGAGCAGTTCTTC.

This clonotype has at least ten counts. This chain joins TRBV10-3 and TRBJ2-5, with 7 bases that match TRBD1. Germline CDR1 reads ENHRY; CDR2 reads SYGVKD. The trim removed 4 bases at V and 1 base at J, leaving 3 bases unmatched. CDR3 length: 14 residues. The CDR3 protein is CAISAGTAQETQYF. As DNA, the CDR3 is TGTGCCATCAGTGCCGGGACAGCCCAAGAGACCCAGTACTTC.

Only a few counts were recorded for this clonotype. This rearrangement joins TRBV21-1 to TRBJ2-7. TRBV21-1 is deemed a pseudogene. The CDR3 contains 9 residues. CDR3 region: CASSYEQYF. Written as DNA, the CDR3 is TGTGCCAGCAGCTACGAGCAGTACTTC.

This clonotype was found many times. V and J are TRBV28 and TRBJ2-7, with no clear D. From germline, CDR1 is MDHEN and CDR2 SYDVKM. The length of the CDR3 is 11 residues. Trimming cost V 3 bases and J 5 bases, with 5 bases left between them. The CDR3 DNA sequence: TGTGCCAGCAGTTTTTTCCACGAGCAGTACTTC. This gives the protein CASSFFHEQYF.

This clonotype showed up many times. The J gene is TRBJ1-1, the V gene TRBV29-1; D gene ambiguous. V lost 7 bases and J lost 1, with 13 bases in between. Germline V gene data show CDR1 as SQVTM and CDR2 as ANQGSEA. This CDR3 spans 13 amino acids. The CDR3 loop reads CSAYLVGNTEAFF. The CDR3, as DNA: TGCAGCGCCTACCTGGTTGGGAACACTGAAGCTTTCTTT.

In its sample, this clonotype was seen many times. The CDR3 sequence is CASSLVALRDRLNTEAFF. CDR3 nucleotide sequence: TGTGCCAGCAGCTTAGTAGCATTGAGGGACAGGTTGAACACTGAAGCTTTCTTT. The rearrangement uses TRBV11-2 and TRBJ1-1; TRBD1 matches 8 bases. From germline, CDR1 is SGHAT and CDR2 FQNNGV. This CDR3 is 18 amino acids long. V lost 1 base, J lost 0 bases, and 10 bases stayed unmatched.

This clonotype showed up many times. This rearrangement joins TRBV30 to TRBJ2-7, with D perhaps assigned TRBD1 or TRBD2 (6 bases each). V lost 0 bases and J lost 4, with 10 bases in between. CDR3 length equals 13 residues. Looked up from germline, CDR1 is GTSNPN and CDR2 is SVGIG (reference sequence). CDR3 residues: CAWSVGGLYEQYF. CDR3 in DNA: TGTGCCTGGAGTGTAGGGGGGCTTTACGAGCAGTACTTC.

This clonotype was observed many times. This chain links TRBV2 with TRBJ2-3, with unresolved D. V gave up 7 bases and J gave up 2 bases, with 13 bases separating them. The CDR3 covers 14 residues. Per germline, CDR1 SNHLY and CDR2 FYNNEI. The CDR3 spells CASNFLGHTDTQYF. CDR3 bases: TGTGCCAGCAATTTCTTGGGTCACACAGATACGCAGTATTTT.

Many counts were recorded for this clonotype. This CDR3 is CASSLDEGLTYEQYF. The CDR3, as DNA: TGTGCCAGCAGCTTAGATGAGGGGCTAACCTACGAGCAGTACTTC. This chain uses TRBV7-9 with TRBJ2-7; D assignment may be TRBD1 or TRBD2 (5 bases each). This CDR3 has 15 amino acids. Germline V lookup: CDR1 SEHNR, CDR2 FQNEAQ (reference sequence). Trimming took 1 base from V and 2 from J, leaving 12 bases between them.

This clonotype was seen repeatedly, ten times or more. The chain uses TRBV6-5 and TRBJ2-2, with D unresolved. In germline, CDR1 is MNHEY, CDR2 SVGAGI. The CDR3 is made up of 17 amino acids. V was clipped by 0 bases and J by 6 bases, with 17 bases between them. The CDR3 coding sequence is TGTGCCAGCAGTTACTCGTCTCGCTCATTGGCTGCCGGGGAGCTGTTTTTT. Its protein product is CASSYSSRSLAAGELFF.

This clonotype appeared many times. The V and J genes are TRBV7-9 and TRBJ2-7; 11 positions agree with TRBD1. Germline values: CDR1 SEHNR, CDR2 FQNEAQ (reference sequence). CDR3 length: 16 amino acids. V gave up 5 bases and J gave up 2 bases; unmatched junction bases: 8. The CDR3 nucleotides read TGTGCCAGCAGCCCGCGGACAGGGGGCTCCCCCTACGAGCAGTACTTC. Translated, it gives CASSPRTGGSPYEQYF.

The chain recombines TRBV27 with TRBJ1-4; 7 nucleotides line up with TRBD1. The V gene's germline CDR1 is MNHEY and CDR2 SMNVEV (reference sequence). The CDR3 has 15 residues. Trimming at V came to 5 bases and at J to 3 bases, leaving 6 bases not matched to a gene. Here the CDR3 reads CASSADRAANEKLFF. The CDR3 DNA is TGTGCCAGCAGTGCCGACAGGGCGGCTAATGAAAAACTGTTTTTT.

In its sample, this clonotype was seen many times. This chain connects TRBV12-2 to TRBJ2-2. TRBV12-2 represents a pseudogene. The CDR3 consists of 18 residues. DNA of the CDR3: TGTGCAAGTCGCTTACAACTATCCAGCCATGGGTACACCGGGGAGCTGTTTTTT. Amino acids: CASRLQLSSHGYTGELFF.

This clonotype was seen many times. CDR3 nucleotides: TGCGCCAGCAGCTTGTCGGCGGGGGGAAGTAGCTCCTACGAGCAGTACTTC. It yields the protein CASSLSAGGSSSYEQYF. The V and J genes are TRBV5-1 and TRBJ2-7; the match to TRBD2 covers 8 bases. Germline V gene sequence: CDR1 SGHRS, CDR2 YFSETQ. Trimming took 1 base from V and 0 from J; bases not matched to a gene: 9. This CDR3 is 17 amino acids long.

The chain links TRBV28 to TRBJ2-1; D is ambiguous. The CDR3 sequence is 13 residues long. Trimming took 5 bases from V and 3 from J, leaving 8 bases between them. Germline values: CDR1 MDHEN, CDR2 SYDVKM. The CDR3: CASSPTDYNEQFF. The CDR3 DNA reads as TGTGCCAGCAGTCCCACCGACTACAATGAGCAGTTCTTC.

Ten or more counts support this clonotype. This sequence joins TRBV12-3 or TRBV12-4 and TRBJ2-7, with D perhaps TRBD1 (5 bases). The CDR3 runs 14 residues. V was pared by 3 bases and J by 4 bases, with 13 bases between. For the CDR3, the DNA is TGTGCCAGCAGTTTTACCACAGGAACATACGAGCAGTACTTC. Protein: CASSFTTGTYEQYF.

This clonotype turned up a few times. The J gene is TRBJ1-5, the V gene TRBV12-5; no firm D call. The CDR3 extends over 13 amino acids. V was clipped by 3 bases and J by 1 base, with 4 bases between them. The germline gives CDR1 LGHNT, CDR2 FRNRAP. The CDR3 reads CASGFGSNQPQHF. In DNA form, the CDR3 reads TGTGCTAGTGGTTTCGGGAGCAATCAGCCCCAGCATTTT.

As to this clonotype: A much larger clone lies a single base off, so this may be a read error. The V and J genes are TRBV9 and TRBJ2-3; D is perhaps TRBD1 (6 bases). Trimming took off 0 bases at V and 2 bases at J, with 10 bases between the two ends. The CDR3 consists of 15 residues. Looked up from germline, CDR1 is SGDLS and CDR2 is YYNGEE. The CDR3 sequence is CASSVARGTTDTQYF. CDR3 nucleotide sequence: TGTGCCAGCAGCGTAGCTAGGGGGACCACAGATACGCAGTATTTT.